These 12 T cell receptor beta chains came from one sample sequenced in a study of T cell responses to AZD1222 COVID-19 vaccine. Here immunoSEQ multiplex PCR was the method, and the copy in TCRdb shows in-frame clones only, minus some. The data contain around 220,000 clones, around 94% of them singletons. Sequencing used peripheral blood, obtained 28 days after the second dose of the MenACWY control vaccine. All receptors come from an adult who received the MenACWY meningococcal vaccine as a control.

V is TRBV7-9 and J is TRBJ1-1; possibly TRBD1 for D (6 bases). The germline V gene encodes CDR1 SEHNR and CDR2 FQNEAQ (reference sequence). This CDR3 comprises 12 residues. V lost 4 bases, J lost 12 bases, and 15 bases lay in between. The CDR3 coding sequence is TGTGCCAGCAGCTCCGGACAGCCCTGGTCTTTCTTT. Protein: CASSSGQPWSFF. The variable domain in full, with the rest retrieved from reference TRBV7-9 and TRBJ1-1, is DTGVSQNPRHKITKRGQNVTFRCDPISEHNRLYWYRQTLGQGPEFLTYFQNEAQLEKSRLLSDRFSAERPKGSFSTLEIQRTEQGDSAMYLCASSSGQPWSFFGQGTRLTVV.

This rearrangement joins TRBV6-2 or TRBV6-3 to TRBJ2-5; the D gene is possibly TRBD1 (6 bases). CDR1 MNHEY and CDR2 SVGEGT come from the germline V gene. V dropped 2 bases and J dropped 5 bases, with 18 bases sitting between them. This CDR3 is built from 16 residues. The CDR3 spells CASSYAEVGARETQYF. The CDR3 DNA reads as TGTGCCAGCAGTTACGCGGAAGTGGGGGCAAGGGAGACCCAGTACTTC.

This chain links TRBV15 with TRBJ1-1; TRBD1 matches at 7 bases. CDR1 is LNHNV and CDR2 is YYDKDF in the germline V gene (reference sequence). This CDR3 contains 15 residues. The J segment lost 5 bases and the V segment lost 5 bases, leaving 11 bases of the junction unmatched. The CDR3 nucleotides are TGTGCCACCAGCTCCTCCCGGGACAGCAATACTGAAGCTTTCTTT. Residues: CATSSSRDSNTEAFF.

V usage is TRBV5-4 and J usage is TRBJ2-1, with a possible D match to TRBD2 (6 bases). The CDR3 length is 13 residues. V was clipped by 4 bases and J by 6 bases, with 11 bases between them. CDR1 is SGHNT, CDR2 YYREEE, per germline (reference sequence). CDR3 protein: CASSEGLFNEQFF. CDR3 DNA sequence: TGTGCCAGCAGCGAGGGACTCTTCAATGAGCAGTTCTTC.

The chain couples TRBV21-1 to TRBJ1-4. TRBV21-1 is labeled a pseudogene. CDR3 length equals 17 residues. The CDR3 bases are TGTGCCAGCAGCAAATCGGCCGGGGAGGTGCCTAATGAAAAACTGTTTTTT. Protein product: CASSKSAGEVPNEKLFF.

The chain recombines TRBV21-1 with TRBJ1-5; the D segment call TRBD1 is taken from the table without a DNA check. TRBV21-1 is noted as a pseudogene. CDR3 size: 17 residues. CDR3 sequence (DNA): TGTGCCAGCAGCAAAAATGGAGACAGTTATAGCAATCAGCCCCAGCATTTT. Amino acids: CASSKNGDSYSNQPQHF.

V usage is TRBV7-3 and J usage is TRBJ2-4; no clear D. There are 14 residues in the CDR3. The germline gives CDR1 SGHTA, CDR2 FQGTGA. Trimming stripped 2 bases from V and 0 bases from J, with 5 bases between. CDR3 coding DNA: TGTGCCAGCAGCTTAGAGCCAGCCAAAAACATTCAGTACTTC. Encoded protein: CASSLEPAKNIQYF.

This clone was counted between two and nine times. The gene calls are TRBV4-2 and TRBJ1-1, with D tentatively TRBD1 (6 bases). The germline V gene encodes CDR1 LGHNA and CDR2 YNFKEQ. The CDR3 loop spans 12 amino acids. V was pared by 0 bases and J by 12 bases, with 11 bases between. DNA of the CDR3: TGTGCCAGCAGCCAAGATCGGGGGGCGTCTTTCTTT. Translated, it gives CASSQDRGASFF.

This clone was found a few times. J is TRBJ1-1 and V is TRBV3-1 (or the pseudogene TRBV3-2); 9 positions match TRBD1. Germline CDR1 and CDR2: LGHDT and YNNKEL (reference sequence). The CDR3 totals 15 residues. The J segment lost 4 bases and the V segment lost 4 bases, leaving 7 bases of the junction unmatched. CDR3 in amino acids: CASSRRGTGLTEAFF. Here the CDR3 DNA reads TGTGCCAGCAGCCGGCGTGGGACAGGGCTCACTGAAGCTTTCTTT.

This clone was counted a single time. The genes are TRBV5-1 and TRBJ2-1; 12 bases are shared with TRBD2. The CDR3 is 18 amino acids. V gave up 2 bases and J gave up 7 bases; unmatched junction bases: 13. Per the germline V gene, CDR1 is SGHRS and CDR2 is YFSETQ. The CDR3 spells CASSFPLVLAGGPNEQFF. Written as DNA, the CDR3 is TGCGCCAGCAGCTTCCCCCTAGTTCTAGCGGGGGGGCCAAATGAGCAGTTCTTC.

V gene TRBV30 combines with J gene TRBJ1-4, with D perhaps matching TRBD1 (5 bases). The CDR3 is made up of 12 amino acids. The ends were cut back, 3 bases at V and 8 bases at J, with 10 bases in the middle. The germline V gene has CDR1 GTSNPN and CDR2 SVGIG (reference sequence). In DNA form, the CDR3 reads TGTGCCTGGAGAGAAGGGACGGAAAAACTGTTTTTT. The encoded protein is CAWREGTEKLFF.

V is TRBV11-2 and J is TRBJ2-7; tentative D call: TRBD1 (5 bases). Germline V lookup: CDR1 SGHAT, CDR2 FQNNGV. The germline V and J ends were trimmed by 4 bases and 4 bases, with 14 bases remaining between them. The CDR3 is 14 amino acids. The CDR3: CASSSRQMGYEQYF. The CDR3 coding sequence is TGTGCCAGCAGCTCAAGACAGATGGGGTACGAGCAGTACTTC. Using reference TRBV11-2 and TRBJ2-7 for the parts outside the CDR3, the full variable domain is EAGVAQSPRYKIIEKRQSVAFWCNPISGHATLYWYQQILGQGPKLLIQFQNNGVVDDSQLPKDRFSAERLKGVDSTLKIQPAKLEDSAVYLCASSSRQMGYEQYFGPGTRLTVT.